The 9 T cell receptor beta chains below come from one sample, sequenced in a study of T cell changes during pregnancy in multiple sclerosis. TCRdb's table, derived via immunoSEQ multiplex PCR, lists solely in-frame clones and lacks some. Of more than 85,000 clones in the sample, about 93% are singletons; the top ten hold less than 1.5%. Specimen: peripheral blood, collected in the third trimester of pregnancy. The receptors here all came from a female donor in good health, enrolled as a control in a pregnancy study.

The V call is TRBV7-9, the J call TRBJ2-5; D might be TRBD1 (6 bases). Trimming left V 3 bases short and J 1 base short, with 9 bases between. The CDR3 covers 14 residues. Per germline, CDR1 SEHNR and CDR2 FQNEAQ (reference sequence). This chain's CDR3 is CASSLGAGQETQYF. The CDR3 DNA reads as TGTGCCAGCAGCTTGGGGGCGGGCCAAGAGACCCAGTACTTC.

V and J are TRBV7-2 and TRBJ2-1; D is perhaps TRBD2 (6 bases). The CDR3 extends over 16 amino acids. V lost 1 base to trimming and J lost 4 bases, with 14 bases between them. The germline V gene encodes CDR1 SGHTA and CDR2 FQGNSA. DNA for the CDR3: TGTGCCAGCAGCTTAGTGCTGGCGGGGACGTACAATGAGCAGTTCTTC. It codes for CASSLVLAGTYNEQFF.

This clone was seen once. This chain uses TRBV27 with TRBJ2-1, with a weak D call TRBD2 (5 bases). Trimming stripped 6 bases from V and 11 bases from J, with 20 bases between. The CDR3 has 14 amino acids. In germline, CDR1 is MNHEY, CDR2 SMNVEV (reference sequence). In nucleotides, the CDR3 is TGTGCCAGCAGACCTAATCTCGGACTCATTCAGCAGTTCTTC. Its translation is CASRPNLGLIQQFF.

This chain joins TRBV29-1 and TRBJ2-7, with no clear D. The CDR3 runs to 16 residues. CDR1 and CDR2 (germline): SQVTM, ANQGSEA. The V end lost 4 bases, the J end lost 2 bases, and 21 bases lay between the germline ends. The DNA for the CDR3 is TGCAGCGTTGTAACAGCCTCCCCAATTACTCCCTACGAGCAGTACTTC. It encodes CSVVTASPITPYEQYF.

The CDR3 region is CASSFSSTDTQYF. CDR3 DNA sequence: TGTGCCAGCAGCTTTTCTAGCACAGATACGCAGTATTTT. The rearrangement uses TRBV9 and TRBJ2-3; D is ambiguous. The CDR3 is 13 amino acids. Germline CDR1 is SGDLS and CDR2 is YYNGEE. V dropped 4 bases and J dropped 0 bases, with 6 bases sitting between them.

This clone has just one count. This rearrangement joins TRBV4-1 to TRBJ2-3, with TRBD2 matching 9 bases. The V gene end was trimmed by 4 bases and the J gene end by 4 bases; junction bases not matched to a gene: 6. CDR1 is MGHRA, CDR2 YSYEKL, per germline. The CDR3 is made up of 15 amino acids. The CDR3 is CASSPPGTSPDTQYF. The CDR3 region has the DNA TGCGCCAGCAGCCCCCCCGGGACTAGCCCAGATACGCAGTATTTT.

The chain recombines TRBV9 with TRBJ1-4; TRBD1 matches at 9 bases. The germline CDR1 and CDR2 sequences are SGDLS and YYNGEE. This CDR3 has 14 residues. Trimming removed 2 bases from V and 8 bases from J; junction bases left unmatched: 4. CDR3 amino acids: CASSVDRGGEKLFF. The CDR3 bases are TGTGCCAGCAGCGTGGACAGGGGAGGGGAAAAACTGTTTTTT.

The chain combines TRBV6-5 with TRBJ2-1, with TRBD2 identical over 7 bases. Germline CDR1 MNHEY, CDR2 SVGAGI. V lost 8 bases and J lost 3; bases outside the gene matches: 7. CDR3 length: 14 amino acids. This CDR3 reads CASRRRDYYNEQFF. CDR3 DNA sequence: TGTGCCAGCCGCAGGAGGGACTACTACAATGAGCAGTTCTTC.

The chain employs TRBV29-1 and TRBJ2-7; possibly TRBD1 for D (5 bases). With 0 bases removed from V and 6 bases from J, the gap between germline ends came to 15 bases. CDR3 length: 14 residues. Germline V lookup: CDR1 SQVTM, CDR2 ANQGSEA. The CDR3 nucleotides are TGCAGCGTTGAAGAATGGGGCAGGGTAGGCGAGCAGTACTTC. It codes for CSVEEWGRVGEQYF.